Shown below are 24 T cell receptor beta chains from a single sample sequenced in a study of T cell repertoires in cytomegalovirus infection. TCRdb used MiXCR to reprocess the reads, holding one entry per CDR3 protein. The sample carries hundreds of thousands of distinct CDR3 sequences, less than 40% recorded once. Input material: PBMCs. The receptor source for this set is a human donor in good health (CMV status not recorded). Some clones in this sample may be carry-over from other donors' samples.

As regards this clonotype: This sequence may be a read error, since a much larger clone differs from it by one base. The V gene is TRBV5-4, the J gene TRBJ2-5, with a tentative D call TRBD2 (6 bases). Trimming took off 2 bases at V and 1 base at J, with 9 bases between the two ends. Germline CDR1 is SGHNT and CDR2 is YYREEE (reference sequence). The length of the CDR3 is 14 residues. This CDR3 is CASSFRGFQETQYF. The DNA of the CDR3 is TGTGCCAGCAGCTTCCGGGGGTTCCAAGAGACCCAGTACTTC.

With respect to this clonotype: Without the conserved terminal phenylalanine or tryptophan, this CDR3 likely stems from a read error. This chain joins TRBV27 and TRBJ1-1, with 10 bases matching TRBD1. Germline values: CDR1 MNHEY, CDR2 SMNVEV (reference sequence). V gave up 6 bases and J gave up 4 bases; unmatched junction bases: 5. This CDR3 is 14 amino acids long. For the CDR3, the DNA is TGTGCCAGCAGCTGGGACAGGGGAGGCACTGAAGCTTTCTAT. It translates to CASSWDRGGTEAFY.

This clonotype came up a few times. J is TRBJ2-3 and V is TRBV7-9; the match to TRBD2 covers 10 bases. J lost 5 bases, V lost 2 bases, and 10 bases had no gene match. The CDR3 runs 17 residues. CDR1 and CDR2 (germline): SEHNR, FQNEAQ (reference sequence). The CDR3 reads CASSLPSAGGRKDTQYF. The CDR3 nucleotides are TGTGCCAGCAGCTTACCGTCAGCGGGGGGGCGTAAAGATACGCAGTATTTT. Using reference TRBV7-9 and TRBJ2-3 for the parts outside the CDR3, the full variable domain is DTGVSQNPRHKITKRGQNVTFRCDPISEHNRLYWYRQTLGQGPEFLTYFQNEAQLEKSRLLSDRFSAERPKGSFSTLEIQRTEQGDSAMYLCASSLPSAGGRKDTQYFGPGTRLTVL.

J is TRBJ1-3 and V is TRBV4-1, with TRBD1 as a possible D gene (6 bases). This CDR3 comprises 15 residues. The V end was cut by 2 bases, the J end by 4 bases, with 12 bases between. From germline, CDR1 is MGHRA and CDR2 YSYEKL. CDR3 loop: CASSQMTGAGNTIYF. As DNA, the CDR3 is TGCGCCAGCAGCCAAATGACAGGTGCCGGAAACACCATATATTTT.

This clonotype appeared many times. The rearrangement uses TRBV7-2 and TRBJ1-2; D may be TRBD1 (6 bases). This CDR3 contains 14 residues. Trimming removed 5 bases from V and 6 bases from J, with 16 bases in between. Germline CDR1 reads SGHTA; CDR2 reads FQGNSA. The CDR3 DNA reads as TGTGCCAGCAGCCCCCAGACAGGCATGAATGGCTACACCTTC. Its translation is CASSPQTGMNGYTF.

In this sample, this clonotype turned up a few times. V and J are TRBV12-3 or TRBV12-4 and TRBJ1-4; TRBD1 matches 7 bases. The CDR3 is 13 residues long. The V segment lost 6 bases and the J segment 7 bases; nucleotides outside the gene matches: 5. The CDR3 here is CASSGTATEKLFF. The CDR3 bases are TGTGCCAGCAGCGGGACAGCAACTGAAAAACTGTTTTTT.

The chain recombines TRBV6-5 with TRBJ1-5; 8 bases line up with TRBD1. From germline, CDR1 is MNHEY and CDR2 SVGAGI. Trimming took 6 bases from V and 7 from J; bases not matched to a gene: 17. The CDR3 length is 17 residues. Here the CDR3 reads CASRERGGQGVSQPQHF. The CDR3 region has the DNA TGTGCCAGCAGAGAGCGGGGCGGACAGGGAGTCTCGCAGCCCCAGCATTTT.

DNA for the CDR3: TGTGCCAGCAGCGACCCGACAGGGTTAGAGACCCAGTACTTC. Amino acid sequence: CASSDPTGLETQYF. The chain employs TRBV7-9 and TRBJ2-5, with 7 bases that match TRBD1. CDR3 length: 14 residues. The trim removed 5 bases at V and 4 bases at J, leaving 7 bases unmatched. Germline CDR1 SEHNR, CDR2 FQNEAQ (reference sequence).

This chain links TRBV7-9 with TRBJ2-5; 10 positions agree with TRBD2. The CDR3 covers 18 residues. Germline loops: CDR1 SEHNR, CDR2 FQNEAQ (reference sequence). The trim removed 0 bases at V and 5 bases at J, leaving 12 bases unmatched. The CDR3 DNA reads as TGTGCCAGCAGCTTAGCGCTAATTACTAGCGGGATTATCGAGACCCAGTACTTC. It encodes CASSLALITSGIIETQYF.

This clonotype was counted only a few times. The genes are TRBV6-4 and TRBJ2-2; D unclear. Trimming stripped 6 bases from V and 6 bases from J, with 11 bases between. Germline assignment: CDR1 MRHNA and CDR2 SNTAGT. The CDR3 loop spans 13 amino acids. The CDR3 loop reads CASSRELPGELFF. The CDR3 DNA reads as TGTGCCAGCAGCCGTGAGTTGCCCGGGGAGCTGTTTTTT.

This clonotype appeared a few times. A much larger clone sits a single nucleotide away, making a read error possible. This chain joins TRBV10-3 and TRBJ2-2, with D possibly matching TRBD1 (6 bases). Germline V gene data show CDR1 as ENHRY and CDR2 as SYGVKD. The CDR3 contains 14 residues. Deletions cut 6 bases from V and 1 base from J, with 9 bases between. The CDR3 loop is CAISPGQNTGELFF. Here the CDR3 DNA reads TGTGCCATCAGCCCGGGACAGAACACCGGGGAGCTGTTTTTT.

This clonotype was observed a few times. V usage is TRBV28 and J usage is TRBJ2-1; D not resolved. The length of the CDR3 is 16 residues. V was trimmed by 7 bases and J by 0 bases, leaving 16 bases between them. Germline assignment: CDR1 MDHEN and CDR2 SYDVKM. CDR3 sequence reads: CASKPVGYSSYNEQFF. CDR3 nucleotides: TGTGCCAGCAAACCGGTGGGCTACAGCTCCTACAATGAGCAGTTCTTC.

The rearrangement joins TRBV18 to TRBJ1-4, with 8 bases that match TRBD1. J was trimmed by 7 bases and V by 3 bases; bases with no gene match: 16. The CDR3 length is 18 residues. Germline loops: CDR1 KGHSH, CDR2 LQKENI. CDR3 loop: CASSPRTGPASWAEKLFF. Here the CDR3 DNA reads TGTGCCAGCTCACCGAGGACAGGGCCAGCGTCTTGGGCTGAAAAACTGTTTTTT.

Details on this clonotype: A single base separates this from a much larger clone, so it may be a read error. Here the CDR3 omits its conserved ending phenylalanine or tryptophan, so a read error is the likely source. The chain carries TRBV7-8 and TRBJ2-1; tentatively, D is TRBD2 (5 bases). Germline lookup yields CDR1 SGHVS and CDR2 FQNEAQ. The CDR3 extends over 14 amino acids. V lost 3 bases to trimming and J lost 5 bases, with 11 bases between them. The CDR3 DNA follows: TGTGCCAGCAGCTTCGCCGGAGGTAACAATGAGCAGTTCTTA. Translation gives CASSFAGGNNEQFL.

Only a few counts were recorded for this clonotype. V and J are TRBV10-3 and TRBJ2-7, with 9 bases aligning to TRBD1. This CDR3 spans 16 amino acids. The V gene end was trimmed by 9 bases and the J gene end by 1 base; junction bases not matched to a gene: 13. Per germline, CDR1 ENHRY and CDR2 SYGVKD. CDR3 in DNA: TGTGCCATGGCCCCCGGGACAGGGCGCATTTCCTACGAGCAGTACTTC. It is translated as CAMAPGTGRISYEQYF.

This clonotype was seen once. The chain joins TRBV20-1 to TRBJ2-2; D might be TRBD1 or TRBD2, each matching 6 bases. Germline CDR1 is DFQATT and CDR2 is SNEGSKA (reference sequence). CDR3 length equals 17 residues. Trimming took 0 bases from V and 5 from J, leaving 19 bases between them. The DNA for the CDR3 is TGCAGTGCTAGAGATAGGTCGGGGGCGCTTTCGACCGGGGAGCTGTTTTTT. Its translation is CSARDRSGALSTGELFF.

The CDR3 DNA sequence: TGTGCCAGCAGCTTAGGGACCCCAGGGGTGTACGAGCAGTACTTC. Translation gives CASSLGTPGVYEQYF. V and J are TRBV11-2 and TRBJ2-7; perhaps TRBD1 as D (6 bases). CDR1 SGHAT and CDR2 FQNNGV come from the germline V gene. V was shortened by 1 base and J by 4 bases, with 14 bases between the two germline ends. CDR3 length: 15 amino acids.

This clonotype was seen a handful of times. The chain recombines TRBV12-5 with TRBJ2-3; D not certain. With 3 bases removed from V and 2 bases from J, the gap between germline ends came to 15 bases. Germline lookup yields CDR1 LGHNT and CDR2 FRNRAP. CDR3 size: 16 residues. The CDR3 spells CASGFSNTQNTDTQYF. CDR3 nucleotides: TGTGCTAGTGGTTTCTCGAACACACAAAACACAGATACGCAGTATTTT.

This clonotype was found many times. CDR3 protein: CASSSSFDRTYGYTF. CDR3 DNA: TGTGCCAGCAGCTCATCGTTCGACCGAACCTATGGCTACACCTTC. The chain has TRBV7-6 and TRBJ1-2, with D unresolved. Germline values: CDR1 SGHVS, CDR2 FNYEAQ. The CDR3 is made up of 15 amino acids. Trimming left V 4 bases short and J 4 bases short, with 16 bases between.

The chain recombines TRBV29-1 with TRBJ2-7; maybe TRBD2 (6 bases). V dropped 7 bases and J dropped 6 bases, with 16 bases sitting between them. The CDR3 consists of 12 residues. The germline V gene has CDR1 SQVTM and CDR2 ANQGSEA. CDR3 coding DNA: TGCAGCGGGAGGGACCCCCCTCGCGAGCAGTACTTC. This encodes CSGRDPPREQYF.

This clonotype was seen more than once but under ten times. The CDR3 does not close with the conserved phenylalanine or tryptophan, likely indicating a read error. The chain is built from TRBV28 and TRBJ2-1, with D possibly matching TRBD2 (6 bases). The germline CDR1 and CDR2 sequences are MDHEN and SYDVKM. The germline V and J ends were trimmed by 2 bases and 10 bases, with 6 bases remaining between them. The CDR3 is made up of 11 amino acids. CDR3: CASSLGLEQFL. CDR3 sequence (DNA): TGTGCCAGCAGTTTAGGACTAGAGCAGTTCTTA.

This clonotype has more than one count but fewer than ten. DNA for the CDR3: TGTGCCATCGCGGGACAGGGGATCCATGAGCAGTTCTTC. Translated: CAIAGQGIHEQFF. The V gene is TRBV10-3, the J gene TRBJ2-1; TRBD1 matches 10 bases. The CDR3 extends over 13 amino acids. Germline lookup yields CDR1 ENHRY and CDR2 SYGVKD. V shed 8 bases, J shed 8 bases, and the junction held 6 bases outside the gene matches.

This clonotype was counted a few times. The V call is TRBV19, the J call TRBJ1-5; no definite D call. The V and J ends lost 3 bases and 9 bases respectively, with 12 bases between them. CDR3 size: 13 residues. Germline V gene data show CDR1 as LNHDA and CDR2 as SQIVND (reference sequence). The CDR3 DNA reads as TGTGCCAGTAGTATTCTCCTGATTCGGCCCCAGCATTTT. Translated: CASSILLIRPQHF.

V gene TRBV9 combines with J gene TRBJ2-3; possibly TRBD2 for D (5 bases). The CDR3 contains 16 residues. With 4 bases removed from V and 0 bases from J, the gap between germline ends came to 15 bases. Germline CDR1 SGDLS, CDR2 YYNGEE. CDR3 sequence (DNA): TGTGCCAGCAGCTTCCGGGGTGATTCTAGCACAGATACGCAGTATTTT. It translates to CASSFRGDSSTDTQYF.